Below, one TCR beta chain is given with its context. The data originate from a study of blood T cell repertoires in COVID-19. Study at large: Sites across the United States, Italy and Spain contributed samples from acute and convalescent COVID-19.

The CDR3 contains 13 residues. Per germline, CDR1 SNHLY and CDR2 FYNNEI. The V end lost 6 bases, the J end lost 6 bases, and 13 bases lay between the germline ends. Assay used: immunoSEQ multiplex PCR; TCRdb lists only in-frame clones, some missing. The sample includes fewer than 250,000 clones, approximately 89% seen only once; the top ten take about 4%. Clinical history reported by participants formed the basis on which cohorts were assigned. Those designated as exposed participants met a COVID-19 case within 2 weeks before study entry. Sequencing was carried out using PBMCs or T cells enriched from blood (not recorded which). The receptor comes from a woman in her 30s who had been exposed to COVID-19. V and J are TRBV2 and TRBJ2-3, with D perhaps TRBD1 (6 bases). CDR3 DNA: TGTGCCAGCAGAGGACAGAGGGCCGATACGCAGTATTTT. It translates to CASRGQRADTQYF.